The T cell receptor beta chain under discussion was sequenced for a study of blood T cell repertoires in COVID-19. Study at large: The analysed material was cDNA or gDNA that came from T cells, B-cell-depleted T cells, or PBMCs.

Germline V gene data show CDR1 as SGHTA and CDR2 as FQGTGA. Trimming removed 1 base at V and 6 bases at J, with 9 bases between. The CDR3 covers 13 residues. Methods used by the authors: It was from reference gene primer amplification that nucleated cell counts were estimated. This table comes from immunoSEQ multiplex PCR, and its TCRdb copy is limited to in-frame clones, with some not included. The D gene and trimming were derived from the DNA, and the V and J assignments and clone size from that table. The table includes approximately 250,000 clones, 65% to 90% detected once. Seattle patients were enrolled during active infection and followed longitudinally.

The receptor's source is a man aged 50 to 60 with COVID-19, enrolled during active disease. The sequencing input was peripheral blood. V and J are TRBV7-3 and TRBJ2-5; TRBD2 might be the D (7 bases). The CDR3 spells CASSLKGGQTQYF. CDR3 coding DNA: TGTGCCAGCAGCTTAAAGGGGGGGCAGACCCAGTACTTC.